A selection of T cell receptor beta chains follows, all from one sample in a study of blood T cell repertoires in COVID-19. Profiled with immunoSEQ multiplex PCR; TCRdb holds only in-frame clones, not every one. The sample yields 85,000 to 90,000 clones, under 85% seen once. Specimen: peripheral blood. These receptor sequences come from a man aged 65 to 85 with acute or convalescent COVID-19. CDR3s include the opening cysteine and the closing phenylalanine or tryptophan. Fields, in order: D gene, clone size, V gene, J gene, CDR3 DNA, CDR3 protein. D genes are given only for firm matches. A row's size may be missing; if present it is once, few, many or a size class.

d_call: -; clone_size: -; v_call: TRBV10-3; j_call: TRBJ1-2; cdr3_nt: TGTGCCATCACCGGGACAAACTATGGCTACACCTTC; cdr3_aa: CAITGTNYGYTF
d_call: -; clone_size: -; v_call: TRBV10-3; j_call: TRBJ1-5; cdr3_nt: TGTGCCATCAGTGAACAGCGGGGGGCTCAGCCCCAGCATTTT; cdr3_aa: CAISEQRGAQPQHF
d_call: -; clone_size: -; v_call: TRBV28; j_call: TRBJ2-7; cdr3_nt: TGTGCCAGCAGTTTATTAGCCAGTTTTGGGGAGCAGTACTTC; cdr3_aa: CASSLLASFGEQYF
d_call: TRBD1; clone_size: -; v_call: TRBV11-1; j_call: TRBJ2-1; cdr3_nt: TGTGCCGGACAGGGGGAGTACAATGAGCAGTTCTTC; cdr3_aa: CAGQGEYNEQFF
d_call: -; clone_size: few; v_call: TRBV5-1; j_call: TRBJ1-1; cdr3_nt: TGCGCCAGCAGTTCCATTTTAGGGGTGAACACTGAAGCTTTCTTT; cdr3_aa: CASSSILGVNTEAFF
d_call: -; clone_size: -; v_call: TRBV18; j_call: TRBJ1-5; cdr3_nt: TGTGCCAGCTCACCCTTAGGCGGGCTTAGCAATCAGCCCCAGCATTTT; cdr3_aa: CASSPLGGLSNQPQHF
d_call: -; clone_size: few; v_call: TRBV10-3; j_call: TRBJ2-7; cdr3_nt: TGTGCCATCAGTCGGGACAAGGTCATTATAGAGCAGTACTTC; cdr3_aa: CAISRDKVIIEQYF
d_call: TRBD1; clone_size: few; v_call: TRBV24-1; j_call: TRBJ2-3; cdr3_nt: TGTGCCACCAGTGAGTTGACAGGGAGCACAGATACGCAGTATTTT; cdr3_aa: CATSELTGSTDTQYF
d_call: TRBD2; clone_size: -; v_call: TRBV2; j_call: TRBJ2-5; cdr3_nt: TGTGCCAGCATAAAGGGGAGAGCGGGGTCAGGGGAGACCCAGTACTTC; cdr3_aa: CASIKGRAGSGETQYF
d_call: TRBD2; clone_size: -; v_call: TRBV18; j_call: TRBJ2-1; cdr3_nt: TGTGCCAGCTCACCCCCGGGACTAGCGGGGAGCTCCTACAATGAGCAGTTCTTC; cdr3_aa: CASSPPGLAGSSYNEQFF
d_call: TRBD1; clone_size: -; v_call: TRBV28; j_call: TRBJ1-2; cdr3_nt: TGTGCCAGCAGTCCCGGGACAGGGGATGACTATGGCTACACCTTC; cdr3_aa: CASSPGTGDDYGYTF
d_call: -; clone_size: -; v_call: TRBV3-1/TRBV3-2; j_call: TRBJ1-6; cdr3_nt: TGTGCCAGCAGCTCGGCGACAGGACGTTATTCACCCCTCCACTTT; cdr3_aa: CASSSATGRYSPLHF
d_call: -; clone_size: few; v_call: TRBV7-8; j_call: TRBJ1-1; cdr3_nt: TGTGCCAGCAGCTTAGCGGCAGAGAACACTGAAGCTTTCTTT; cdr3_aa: CASSLAAENTEAFF
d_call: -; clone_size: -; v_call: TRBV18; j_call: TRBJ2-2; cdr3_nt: TGTGCCAGCTCACGGGCAGGGGCAAACACCGGGGAGCTGTTTTTT; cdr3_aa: CASSRAGANTGELFF
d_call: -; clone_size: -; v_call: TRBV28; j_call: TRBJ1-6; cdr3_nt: TGTGCCAGCACCCAATCCCAGGGTCAGCATTCACCCCTCCACTTT; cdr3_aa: CASTQSQGQHSPLHF
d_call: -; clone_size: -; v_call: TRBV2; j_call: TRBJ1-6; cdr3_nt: TGTGCCAGTTCCGGGGAATCACTTTATAATTCACCCCTCCACTTT; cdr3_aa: CASSGESLYNSPLHF